This section outlines one T cell receptor (beta chain) sequence together with its context. The germline gives CDR1 MNHEY, CDR2 SMNVEV (reference sequence). The CDR3 has 16 amino acids. With V trimmed by 6 bases and J by 6 bases, 11 bases remained unmatched. Thymus specimens were resections from corrective heart surgery. Method: immunoSEQ multiplex PCR; TCRdb's copy keeps in-frame clones and lacks some. Counted here are roughly 130,000 clones, around 94% occurring once; the ten biggest clones make up around 0.024%. This sample is part of a study of human thymus T cells. Sequenced input: thymus tissue. The gene calls are TRBV27 and TRBJ1-5, with 10 bases fitting TRBD1. The source of this sequence is a boy younger than two with a congenital heart defect but otherwise immunologically healthy. DNA of the CDR3: TGTGCCAGCAGCCTGACGACAGGGGGCTTTCGTCAGCCCCAGCATTTT. As protein: CASSLTTGGFRQPQHF.